This T cell receptor beta chain was captured by sequencing in a study of regulatory dendritic cells for organ transplantation. The CDR3 spans 13 residues. The V gene end was trimmed by 4 bases and the J gene end by 0 bases; junction bases not matched to a gene: 0. In germline, CDR1 is SNHLY, CDR2 FYNNEI. In its sample, this clone was seen once. Its matching antigen is unknown. The repertoire was sequenced with immunoSEQ multiplex PCR; TCRdb's copy has only in-frame clones and lacks some. The top ten clones hold about 3% of a sample with 15,000 to 20,000 clones, 65% to 80% of them seen once. Allogeneic regulatory or mature dendritic cells were co-cultured for 5 days with CFSE-labeled sorted T cells at 1:10.

The TCR was taken from a human donor in good health. The source material was memory CD4+ T cells from blood cultured with regulatory dendritic cells. The sample's subset: CD45RO+ memory T cells. The genes are TRBV2 and TRBJ2-7; the match to TRBD1 covers 7 bases. The DNA for the CDR3 is TGTGCCAGCAGTGGGGACAGCTCCTACGAGCAGTACTTC. It specifies CASSGDSSYEQYF.